This is a list of T cell receptor beta chains from one sample in a study of T cells after yellow fever vaccination. TCRdb re-derived calls from the 5' RACE reads in MiXCR, one entry per CDR3 protein. There are 150,000 to 200,000 distinct CDR3 sequences in the sample; approximately 11% occur only once, and 30% to 45% lies in the top ten. Sequenced here: CD8+ T cells sorted from PBMCs, sampled 15 days after the yellow fever booster vaccination. Receptors originate from a man aged 18 to 29 who received the YFV17D yellow fever vaccine. The CDR3 runs from the conserved cysteine through the conserved F or W. D genes are given only for firm matches. The size entry is marked missing in some rows and otherwise reads once, few, many or a size class.

TRBV7-9	TRBJ1-1	.	.	11	TGTGCCAGCAGGGGGGACACTGAAGCTTTCTTT	CASRGDTEAFF
TRBV6-5	TRBJ1-1	TRBD1	.	16	TGTGCCAGCAGTTACTCGACGGACAGGGGGCAAACTGAAGCTTTCTTT	CASSYSTDRGQTEAFF
TRBV29-1	TRBJ2-2	TRBD1	.	13	TGCAGTTCCCGGGACAGTAACACCGGGGAGCTGTTTTTT	CSSRDSNTGELFF
TRBV3-1	TRBJ2-7	.	few	15	TGTGCCAGCAGCGACCCCCGACTAGGGTTATACGAGCAGTACTTC	CASSDPRLGLYEQYF
TRBV3-1	TRBJ2-1	.	.	15	TGTGCCAGCTGCCCCTCGAGACTCGGCCTCTATGAGCAGTTCTTC	CASCPSRLGLYEQFF
TRBV7-2	TRBJ1-3	.	few	12	TGTGCCAGCAGCGTAAGGGGGAACACCATATATTTT	CASSVRGNTIYF
TRBV11-1	TRBJ2-1	.	.	16	TGTGCCAGCAGCTTAGAGCTTGGACCACCGACTTTTGAGCAGTTCTTC	CASSLELGPPTFEQFF
TRBV5-1	TRBJ1-6	.	few	16	TGCGCCAGCAGCTCTGAGGGGGTCGGGTATAATTCACCCCTCCACTTT	CASSSEGVGYNSPLHF
TRBV13	TRBJ2-7	TRBD2	few	17	TGTGCCAGCAGCTCCGAACTAGCGGGGGGGAGGTCCTACGAGCAGTACTTC	CASSSELAGGRSYEQYF
TRBV6-5	TRBJ1-2	.	.	14	TGTGCCAGCAGTTACTCGAGTCCTAACTATGGCTACACCTTC	CASSYSSPNYGYTF
TRBV7-9	TRBJ2-5	TRBD2	.	15	TGTGCCAGCAGCTCGACTAGCGGAGGCCCCGAGACCCAGTACTTC	CASSSTSGGPETQYF
TRBV11-2	TRBJ2-3	.	few	14	TGTGCCAGCAAGTCCCCGGGGGGCGGAGATACGCAGTATTTT	CASKSPGGGDTQYF
TRBV7-9	TRBJ1-5	.	.	15	TGTGCCAGCAGCCCGGGACAATATAGCAATCAGCCCCAGCATTTT	CASSPGQYSNQPQHF
TRBV9	TRBJ1-2	.	many	16	TGTGCCAGCAGCGAGTATCCTTCCCGAGCTAACTATGGCTACACCTTC	CASSEYPSRANYGYTF
TRBV20-1	TRBJ1-1	TRBD1	few	13	TGCAGTGCTGAACAGGGGAGTTATACTGAAGCTTTCTTT	CSAEQGSYTEAFF
TRBV4-3	TRBJ2-2	.	.	14	TGCGCCAGCAAGCAGGGTCGGCTGACCGGGGAGCTGTTTTTT	CASKQGRLTGELFF
TRBV4-1	TRBJ1-1	.	.	16	TGCGCCAGCAGCCAAGATGCTTTCGGAATGAACACTGAAGCTTTCTTT	CASSQDAFGMNTEAFF
TRBV12-3/TRBV12-4	TRBJ1-2	.	.	13	TGTGCCACACTACGCCCAGGGAACTATGGCTACACCTTC	CATLRPGNYGYTF
TRBV7-9	TRBJ2-1	.	few	12	TGTGCCAGCAGCTTAGCGTTTTATGAGCAGTTCTTC	CASSLAFYEQFF
TRBV7-8	TRBJ2-1	.	few	15	TGTGCCAGCAGCATCCGGGGGATTGACTACAATGAGCAGTTCTTC	CASSIRGIDYNEQFF
TRBV20-1	TRBJ1-2	.	few	14	TGCAGTGCTAGAGATGAGAGGCTGTTCTATGGCTACACCTTC	CSARDERLFYGYTF
TRBV9	TRBJ1-2	TRBD1	.	17	TGTGCCAGCAGCAAATATAGGACAGGGGGCGAGGAACATGGCTACACCTTC	CASSKYRTGGEEHGYTF